The clone carrying this T cell receptor beta chain was seen repeatedly, ten times or more. Treatment here: randomized to nivolumab then ipilimumab (arm A) or the reverse (arm B). This specimen belongs to a study of sequential checkpoint blockade in melanoma. Looking at the study overall: Each arm's sequence ended with maintenance nivolumab. TCRβ was sequenced from DNA of 75 to 95 pretreatment tumors.

Trimming took off 0 bases at V and 9 bases at J, with 14 bases between the two ends. This CDR3 has 14 amino acids. Germline-derived CDR1 and CDR2 are MNHGY and SAAAGT. Using immunoSEQ multiplex PCR, the repertoire was profiled, and TCRdb retains in-frame clones only, with some absent. This table has 5,000 to 6,500 clones, under 30% appearing once. The receptor comes from a human donor with melanoma. Sequences were derived from tumor tissue (inferred from file names), sampled from a patient given nivolumab and ipilimumab in sequence. The genes are TRBV6-8 and TRBJ1-1, with a weak D call TRBD1 (6 bases). The CDR3 loop reads CASSYSAGEFQAFF. CDR3 nucleotides: TGTGCCAGCAGTTACTCGGCAGGGGAGTTCCAAGCTTTCTTT.